This record concerns one T cell receptor (beta chain) sequence. Its antigen is still unknown. The sample belongs to a study of cytomegalovirus exposure and HLA in healthy donors. In the study overall: HLA-typed donors contributed about 85 million unique TCRs, which were held in an early data release. Study-wide results and limits: In an earlier analysis, productive rearrangement rates for most beta V segments clustered near 87% or 30%. Cytomegalovirus association was listed for about 170 TCR beta chains.

The length of the CDR3 is 15 residues. The germline V gene has CDR1 LNHDA and CDR2 SQIVND (reference sequence). V lost 9 bases to trimming and J lost 5 bases; unmatched junction nucleotides: 12. PCR primers comprised 60 Vbeta and 13 Jbeta primers. The method was immunoSEQ multiplex PCR; TCRdb's version includes in-frame clones alone and lacks a portion of them. The sample has roughly 170,000 clones, about 82% seen once. The material sequenced was PBMCs. The chain couples TRBV19 to TRBJ2-2; 7 nucleotides agree with TRBD1. This clonotype was sampled from a woman younger than 30 in good health and CMV-seronegative. This CDR3 reads CASSPDRVGTGELFF. The CDR3 DNA is TGTGCCAGCAGTCCCGACAGGGTGGGAACCGGGGAGCTGTTTTTT.